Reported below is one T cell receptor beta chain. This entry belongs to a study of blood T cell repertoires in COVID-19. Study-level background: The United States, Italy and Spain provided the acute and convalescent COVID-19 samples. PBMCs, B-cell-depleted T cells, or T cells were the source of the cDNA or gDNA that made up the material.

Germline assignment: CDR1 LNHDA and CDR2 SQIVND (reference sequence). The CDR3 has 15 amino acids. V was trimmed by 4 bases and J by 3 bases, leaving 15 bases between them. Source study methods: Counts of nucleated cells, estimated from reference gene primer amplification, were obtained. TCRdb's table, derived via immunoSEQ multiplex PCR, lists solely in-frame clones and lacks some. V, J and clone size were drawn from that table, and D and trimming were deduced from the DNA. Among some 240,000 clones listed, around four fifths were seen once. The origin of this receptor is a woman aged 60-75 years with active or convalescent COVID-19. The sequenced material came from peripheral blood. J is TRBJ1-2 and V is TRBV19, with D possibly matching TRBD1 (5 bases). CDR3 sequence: CASSRETGGHYGYTF. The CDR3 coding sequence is TGTGCCAGTAGTAGGGAGACCGGGGGTCACTATGGCTACACCTTC.